This T cell receptor (beta chain) derives from a study of T cell responses to AZD1222 COVID-19 vaccine. Concerning this clone itself: Its cognate antigen is unknown.

Points from the study as a whole: The repertoires were collected only after the peak T cell response. Clonal diversity was possibly underestimated, and the donors were mostly white British, with more females. Among spike-specific TCRs, nearly half reportedly target unmutated variant regions. A rise in Spike-specific TCR breadth and depth followed two AZD1222 doses.

The germline V gene has CDR1 SGHVS and CDR2 FQNEAQ. This CDR3 contains 16 residues. Trimming pared 1 base from V and 4 bases from J, leaving 15 bases between. TCRdb's table, derived via immunoSEQ multiplex PCR, lists solely in-frame clones and lacks some. This table has over 110,000 clones, 85% to 90% appearing once. V usage is TRBV7-8 and J usage is TRBJ2-3, with a weak D call TRBD1 (5 bases). The specimen was peripheral blood, collected 28 days after the second AZD1222 dose. The receptor's source is an adult who received the AZD1222 COVID-19 vaccine. The DNA for the CDR3 is TGTGCCAGCAGCTTAGGGGGCAGCCGAATTCCAGATACGCAGTATTTT. It yields the protein CASSLGGSRIPDTQYF.